Below, 23 T cell receptor beta chains from the same sample are listed, as sequenced in a study of identical twins (dated by TCRdb to the mid-2010s). Library generation was performed with 5' RACE. Reads for this sample came from an Illumina HiSeq 2000. Through fastp at Q25 and MiXCR, TCRdb rebuilt clones from the public reads, retaining in-frame beta chains. When rows share a CDR3 protein, they turn into one entry using the most common DNA and genes. This sample holds some 250,000 distinct CDR3 sequences; roughly 13% were observed only once. The top ten clonotypes cover roughly 3.7% of the sample. These data were likewise used in another study, on yellow fever vaccine responses in identical twins.

Sequenced: memory (CD45RO+) T cells sorted from blood. The cell subset or site label corresponds to: CD45RO+ enriched T cells. These receptors all come from a woman aged 18-29 years in good health.

CDR3 coding DNA: TGCAGTGCTAGAGACAAGAGCGTGCCCTCCTACAATGAGCAGTTCTTC. The encoded protein is CSARDKSVPSYNEQFF. The J gene is TRBJ2-1, the V gene TRBV20-1; D is ambiguous. The CDR3 runs to 16 residues. Deletions cut 0 bases from V and 0 bases from J, with 12 bases between. Germline V gene lookup returns CDR1 DFQATT and CDR2 SNEGSKA (reference sequence).

This clonotype was counted between two and nine times. The gene calls are TRBV12-5 and TRBJ2-7; TRBD2 matches 12 bases. The CDR3 has 17 residues. Germline loops: CDR1 LGHNT, CDR2 FRNRAP. Unmatched junction bases numbered 10, after V lost 4 bases and J lost 3 bases. CDR3 residues: CASGSSGLAGTIYEQYF. DNA of the CDR3: TGTGCTAGTGGTTCATCCGGACTAGCGGGAACCATCTACGAGCAGTACTTC.

The chain links TRBV20-1 to TRBJ2-7; the match to TRBD1 covers 7 bases. The CDR3 loop spans 14 amino acids. The V gene's germline CDR1 is DFQATT and CDR2 SNEGSKA (reference sequence). V was clipped by 5 bases and J by 1 base; unmatched bases: 8. The CDR3 nucleotides read TGCAGTGCTTTCCAGGACAGGAGATCCTACGAGCAGTACTTC. Translated: CSAFQDRRSYEQYF.

This chain links TRBV4-2 with TRBJ2-2; TRBD2 matches 12 bases. The CDR3 is made up of 17 amino acids. Germline V lookup: CDR1 LGHNA, CDR2 YNFKEQ. With 1 base clipped from V and 1 base from J, the junction kept 1 base outside the gene matches. CDR3 loop: CASSQGTSGKNTGELFF. In DNA form, the CDR3 reads TGTGCCAGCAGCCAAGGGACTAGCGGGAAGAACACCGGGGAGCTGTTTTTT.

Many counts were recorded for this clonotype. The chain uses TRBV20-1 and TRBJ1-4, with 8 bases matching TRBD1. CDR1 is DFQATT, CDR2 SNEGSKA, per germline (reference sequence). CDR3 size: 15 residues. Unmatched junction bases numbered 10, after V lost 5 bases and J lost 5 bases. In nucleotides, the CDR3 is TGCAGTGCTCCGGGCCGGACAGGGTTGAATGAAAAACTGTTTTTT. Translated, it gives CSAPGRTGLNEKLFF.

J is TRBJ2-3 and V is TRBV24-1; possible D gene TRBD1, 6 bases. Per the germline V gene, CDR1 is KGHDR and CDR2 is SFDVKD. The CDR3 consists of 18 residues. The germline V and J ends were trimmed by 3 bases and 2 bases, with 20 bases remaining between them. Here the CDR3 DNA reads TGTGCCACCAGTGATCCGACAATAGACAGGTTCAACACAGATACGCAGTATTTT. It specifies CATSDPTIDRFNTDTQYF.

V usage is TRBV5-1 and J usage is TRBJ2-1, with 10 bases identical to TRBD2. V was pared by 2 bases and J by 6 bases, with 8 bases of the junction left unmatched. CDR1 is SGHRS and CDR2 is YFSETQ in the germline V gene. The CDR3 has 16 residues. Written as DNA, the CDR3 is TGCGCCAGCAGCTTACAAACTAGCGGGAAGACCAATGAGCAGTTCTTC. It specifies CASSLQTSGKTNEQFF.

The chain recombines TRBV25-1 with TRBJ2-7; possible D gene TRBD1, 6 bases. The CDR3 has 17 residues. CDR1 MGHDK and CDR2 SYGVNS come from the germline V gene. Trimming took off 4 bases at V and 0 bases at J, with 19 bases between the two ends. In nucleotides, the CDR3 is TGTGCCAGCAGTGCCTCCAGACTTGGACAGTACTCCTACGAGCAGTACTTC. Residues: CASSASRLGQYSYEQYF.

This sequence joins TRBV7-3 and TRBJ2-3; 8 bases agree with TRBD2. Trimming took 1 base from V and 2 from J; bases not matched to a gene: 20. The CDR3 runs to 21 residues. Germline V CDR1 and CDR2: SGHTA, FQGTGA. In nucleotides, the CDR3 is TGTGCCAGCAGCTTAATAATAGCGATAGGGCTAGCGGGTTCTACCACAGATACGCAGTATTTT. Translated: CASSLIIAIGLAGSTTDTQYF.

This sequence joins TRBV18 and TRBJ1-1; 7 bases fit TRBD1. J was trimmed by 5 bases and V by 1 base; bases with no gene match: 13. Germline V gene lookup returns CDR1 KGHSH and CDR2 LQKENI. This CDR3 is built from 17 residues. The CDR3 is CASSPLPLTGWATEAFF. The DNA of the CDR3 is TGTGCCAGCTCACCACTCCCCCTGACAGGGTGGGCGACTGAAGCTTTCTTT.

V is TRBV5-1 and J is TRBJ2-7; the match to TRBD1 covers 8 bases. The CDR3 runs to 14 residues. Looked up from germline, CDR1 is SGHRS and CDR2 is YFSETQ. V lost 0 bases, J lost 5 bases, and 4 bases stayed unmatched. CDR3 in DNA: TGCGCCAGCAGCTTGGAGGACAGGGACCACGAGCAGTACTTC. Protein sequence: CASSLEDRDHEQYF.

This clonotype was recorded at least ten times. The chain joins TRBV20-1 to TRBJ2-1; D gene uncertain. Germline assignment: CDR1 DFQATT and CDR2 SNEGSKA (reference sequence). The V gene lost 3 bases and the J gene lost 9 bases, with 9 bases spanning the gap. The CDR3 is made up of 11 amino acids. CDR3 loop: CSASLTIEQFF. The DNA of the CDR3 is TGCAGTGCTAGCCTAACTATTGAGCAGTTCTTC.

This clonotype was counted at least ten times. V is TRBV12-3 or TRBV12-4 and J is TRBJ2-3; 7 bases fit TRBD2. Trimming cost V 6 bases and J 1 base; bases outside gene matches: 4. This CDR3 comprises 14 residues. CDR3 in amino acids: CASRRLAGTDTQYF. CDR3 bases: TGTGCCAGCAGGAGACTAGCCGGCACAGATACGCAGTATTTT.

This clonotype has ten or more counts. This rearrangement joins TRBV20-1 to TRBJ1-3; D is unclear. CDR3 length: 15 residues. Between the trimmed V and J ends, which lost 0 bases and 2 bases, there was a span of 11 bases. Germline V gene data show CDR1 as DFQATT and CDR2 as SNEGSKA (reference sequence). CDR3 region: CSARDSGSAGNTIYF. DNA of the CDR3: TGCAGTGCTAGAGATTCGGGGTCCGCTGGAAACACCATATATTTT.

Points on this clonotype: One end of the junction is discordant with germline, which a read error may explain. J is TRBJ2-1 and V is TRBV5-1; TRBD1 might be the D (5 bases). Per germline, CDR1 SGHRS and CDR2 YFSETQ. This CDR3 spans 13 amino acids. The CDR3 nucleotides read TGCACCAGCAGGGTTGCCCTTTACAATGAGCAGTTCTTC. Translating it yields CTSRVALYNEQFF.

This clonotype was counted only a few times. V usage is TRBV5-1 and J usage is TRBJ2-1; D possibly corresponds to TRBD2 (6 bases). Trimming removed 6 bases at V and 4 bases at J, with 14 bases between. Per the germline V gene, CDR1 is SGHRS and CDR2 is YFSETQ. CDR3 length: 14 residues. The CDR3 region is CASTGTGFYNEQFF. Written as DNA, the CDR3 is TGCGCCAGCACCGGGACTGGCTTTTACAATGAGCAGTTCTTC.

A few counts support this clonotype. This rearrangement joins TRBV25-1 to TRBJ2-5, with D tentatively TRBD1 (6 bases). Germline loops: CDR1 MGHDK, CDR2 SYGVNS. The CDR3 covers 17 residues. V gave up 3 bases and J gave up 2 bases, with 19 bases separating them. This chain's CDR3 is CASSDPRGTGRQETQYF. CDR3 bases: TGTGCCAGCAGTGACCCTAGGGGGACGGGACGGCAAGAGACCCAGTACTTC.

This clonotype was observed a few times. The chain recombines TRBV7-9 with TRBJ1-6; D is possibly TRBD1 (6 bases). V shed 5 bases and J shed 7 bases, with 15 bases lying between them. CDR3 size: 15 residues. Germline lookup yields CDR1 SEHNR and CDR2 FQNEAQ (reference sequence). The CDR3 is CASSTEAGGNSPLHF. CDR3 sequence (DNA): TGTGCCAGCAGCACTGAGGCGGGGGGCAATTCACCCCTCCACTTT.

This clonotype was recorded a few times. V and J are TRBV9 and TRBJ1-6; D might be TRBD1 (5 bases). The CDR3 totals 16 residues. The V gene's germline CDR1 is SGDLS and CDR2 YYNGEE. Trimming took off 4 bases at V and 8 bases at J, with 19 bases between the two ends. CDR3 DNA sequence: TGTGCCAGCAGCCTAGCCTCGGCGGGGGGATATTCACCCCTCCACTTT. This sequence encodes CASSLASAGGYSPLHF.

In its sample, this clonotype was seen a few times. The CDR3 region is CASSLSMGTGELFF. In DNA, the CDR3 is TGTGCCAGCAGCTTAAGTATGGGGACCGGGGAGCTGTTTTTT. The chain employs TRBV7-9 and TRBJ2-2; D unresolved. The CDR3 spans 14 residues. Germline CDR1 SEHNR, CDR2 FQNEAQ (reference sequence). Trimming took off 2 bases at V and 5 bases at J, with 9 bases between the two ends.

The rearrangement links TRBV3-1 to TRBJ2-7, with D possibly being TRBD1 or TRBD2 (5 bases each). The CDR3 contains 13 residues. Trimming pared 4 bases from V and 2 bases from J, leaving 9 bases between. Germline CDR1 is LGHDT and CDR2 is YNNKEL (reference sequence). The CDR3 bases are TGTGCCAGCAGCCGGGGGACCCCCTACGAGCAGTACTTC. It yields the protein CASSRGTPYEQYF.

The chain couples TRBV28 to TRBJ1-5; possible D gene TRBD1, 5 bases. V was cut by 6 bases and J by 11 bases, with 23 bases left in between. CDR3 length equals 15 residues. Germline CDR1 reads MDHEN; CDR2 reads SYDVKM. The CDR3 region has the DNA TGTGCCAGCAGAACAGCCAGGGTTCGCCTTTTTTCCCAGCATTTT. It codes for CASRTARVRLFSQHF. Together with reference TRBV28 and TRBJ1-5, the CDR3 gives the full variable domain: DVKVTQSSRYLVKRTGEKVFLECVQDMDHENMFWYRQDPGLGLRLIYFSYDVKMKEKGDIPEGYSVSREKKERFSLILESASTNQTSMYLCASRTARVRLFSQHFGDGTRLSIL.

The genes are TRBV5-5 and TRBJ1-4; the D is unclear. The CDR3 covers 17 residues. With 0 bases removed from V and 0 bases from J, the gap between germline ends came to 12 bases. CDR1 is SGHKS, CDR2 YYEKEE, per germline (reference sequence). As DNA, the CDR3 is TGTGCCAGCAGCTTGGGGCGGATAGGAACAACTAATGAAAAACTGTTTTTT. Encoded protein: CASSLGRIGTTNEKLFF.